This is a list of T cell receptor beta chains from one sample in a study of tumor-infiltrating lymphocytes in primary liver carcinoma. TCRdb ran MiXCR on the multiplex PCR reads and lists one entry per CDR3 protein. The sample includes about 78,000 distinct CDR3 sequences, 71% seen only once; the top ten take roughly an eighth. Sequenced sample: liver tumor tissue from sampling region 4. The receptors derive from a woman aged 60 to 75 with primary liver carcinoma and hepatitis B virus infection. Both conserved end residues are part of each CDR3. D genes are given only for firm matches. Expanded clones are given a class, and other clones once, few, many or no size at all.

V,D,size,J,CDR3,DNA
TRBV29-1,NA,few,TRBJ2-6,CSAGTRGVTGANVLTF,TGCAGCGCCGGGACAAGGGGTGTTACTGGGGCCAACGTCCTGACTTTC
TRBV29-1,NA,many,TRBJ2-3,CSVAYGSTDTQYF,TGCAGCGTGGCCTATGGATCCACAGATACGCAGTATTTT
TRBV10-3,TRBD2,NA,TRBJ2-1,CAITGELADHSYNEQFF,TGTGCAATCACCGGAGAACTAGCGGACCACTCCTACAATGAGCAGTTCTTC
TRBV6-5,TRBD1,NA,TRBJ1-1,CASSPIRTGWDLGTVAFF,TGTGCCAGCAGTCCTATCAGGACAGGGTGGGATCTGGGCACTGTAGCTTTCTTT
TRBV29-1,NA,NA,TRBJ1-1,CNAEETGGVEAFF,TGCAACGCAGAGGAGACAGGAGGGGTTGAAGCTTTCTTC
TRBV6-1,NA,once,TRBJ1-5,CASREGHVYSSQPRHF,TGTGCCAGCAGAGAGGGACATGTTTATAGCAGTCAGCCCCGGCATTTT
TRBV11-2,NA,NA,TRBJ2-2,CANTDAAGELLF,TGTGCCAACACCGACGCAGCCGGGGAGCTGCTTTTT
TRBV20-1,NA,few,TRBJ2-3,CSGSRLGTDTQYF,TGCAGTGGGAGTAGGTTAGGAACAGATACGCAGTATTTT
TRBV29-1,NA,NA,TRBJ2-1,CSVGGGSTYNDQFF,TGCAGCGTTGGCGGAGGCAGCACCTACAATGATCAGTTCTTC
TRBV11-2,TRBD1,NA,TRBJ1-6,CASSYRGREWSHLHF,TGTGCCAGCAGCTACAGGGGTAGGGAATGGTCACACCTCCACTTT
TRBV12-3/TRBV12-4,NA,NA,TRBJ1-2,CASSFGGPNYDYTF,TGTGCCAGCAGTTTCGGAGGGCCTAACTATGACTATACCTTC
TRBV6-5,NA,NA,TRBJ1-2,CANSYGGDYGYTF,TGTGCCAACAGTTATGGGGGGGACTATGGCTACACCTTC
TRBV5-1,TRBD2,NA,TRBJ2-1,CASSTGLAGGKNDQFF,TGCGCAAGCAGCACGGGACTAGCGGGAGGTAAAAATGACCAGTTCTTC
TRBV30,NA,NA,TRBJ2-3,CVWSGNAQYF,TGTGTCTGGTCAGGCAATGCGCAGTATTTT